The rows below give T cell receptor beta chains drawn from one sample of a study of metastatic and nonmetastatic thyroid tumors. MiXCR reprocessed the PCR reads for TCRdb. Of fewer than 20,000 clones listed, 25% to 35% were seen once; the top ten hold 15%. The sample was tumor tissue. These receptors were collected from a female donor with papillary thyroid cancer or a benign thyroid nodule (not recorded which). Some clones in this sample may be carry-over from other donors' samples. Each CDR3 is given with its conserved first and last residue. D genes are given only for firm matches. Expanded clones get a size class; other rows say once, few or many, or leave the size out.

CDR3nt: TGTGCCAGCAGTCCCCCGGGGGGGAGTGCAGATACGCAGTATTTT
CDR3aa: CASSPPGGSADTQYF
abundance: many
v_gene: TRBV5-4
j_gene: TRBJ2-3
d_gene: TRBD2

CDR3nt: TGCAGTGCTAGAGATGATTTGACCATTCTCCCCTATGGCTACACCTTC
CDR3aa: CSARDDLTILPYGYTF
abundance: -
v_gene: TRBV20-1
j_gene: TRBJ1-2
d_gene: -

CDR3nt: TGCGCCAGCAGCCCCCTGGGGGGGCCTAGCTCTGGAAACACCATATATTTT
CDR3aa: CASSPLGGPSSGNTIYF
abundance: many
v_gene: TRBV4-3
j_gene: TRBJ1-3
d_gene: -

CDR3nt: TGTGCCAGCAGTGAACTAGCGGGTCGCACAGATACGCAGTATTTT
CDR3aa: CASSELAGRTDTQYF
abundance: -
v_gene: TRBV6-1
j_gene: TRBJ2-3
d_gene: TRBD2

CDR3nt: TGTGCCAGCAGCTTAGAGCGGGGACTGAACTACGAGCAGTACTTC
CDR3aa: CASSLERGLNYEQYF
abundance: -
v_gene: TRBV11-2
j_gene: TRBJ2-7
d_gene: -

CDR3nt: TGTGCCAGCAGGGGCTACGGGACGGCCAAATCCTACGAGCAGTACTTC
CDR3aa: CASRGYGTAKSYEQYF
abundance: many
v_gene: TRBV25-1
j_gene: TRBJ2-7
d_gene: -

CDR3nt: TGCAGTGCTTTTCCCGGGACTAGACGCTACGAGCAGTACTTC
CDR3aa: CSAFPGTRRYEQYF
abundance: -
v_gene: TRBV20-1
j_gene: TRBJ2-7
d_gene: TRBD2

CDR3nt: TGTGCCAGCTCCCCCGGTCTCGGGGGAAGTTTCTATGGCTACACCTTC
CDR3aa: CASSPGLGGSFYGYTF
abundance: many
v_gene: TRBV18
j_gene: TRBJ1-2
d_gene: -

CDR3nt: TGCAGCGTTACCAGGGGGCGGGGGAATGAGCAGTTCTTC
CDR3aa: CSVTRGRGNEQFF
abundance: many
v_gene: TRBV29-1
j_gene: TRBJ2-1
d_gene: -

CDR3nt: TGCGCCAGCAGCATCGGGACAGTCGGCGAGTACTTC
CDR3aa: CASSIGTVGEYF
abundance: few
v_gene: TRBV10-1
j_gene: TRBJ2-7
d_gene: TRBD1

CDR3nt: TGTGCCAGCAAGGAACCCGCGTTATACGAGCAGTACTTC
CDR3aa: CASKEPALYEQYF
abundance: medium-sized
v_gene: TRBV28
j_gene: TRBJ2-7
d_gene: -

CDR3nt: TGCGCCAGCAGCCTCGGACATCTCGCCTACGAGCAGTACTTC
CDR3aa: CASSLGHLAYEQYF
abundance: -
v_gene: TRBV5-1
j_gene: TRBJ2-7
d_gene: -

CDR3nt: TGCAGTGCCAGGGACCCCCCTCAAGAGACCCAGTACTTC
CDR3aa: CSARDPPQETQYF
abundance: many
v_gene: TRBV20-1
j_gene: TRBJ2-5
d_gene: -

CDR3nt: TGTGCCAGCAGCCCGACTAGAAGCCTCTACGAGCAGTACTTC
CDR3aa: CASSPTRSLYEQYF
abundance: many
v_gene: TRBV7-2
j_gene: TRBJ2-7
d_gene: -

CDR3nt: TGTGCCAGCAGTGTCACAAGGAATCAGCCCCAGCATTTT
CDR3aa: CASSVTRNQPQHF
abundance: -
v_gene: TRBV6-1
j_gene: TRBJ1-5
d_gene: -

CDR3nt: TGTGCCAGCAGTTCGGGACAGACTTACGAGCAGTACTTC
CDR3aa: CASSSGQTYEQYF
abundance: few
v_gene: TRBV6-1
j_gene: TRBJ2-7
d_gene: TRBD1

CDR3nt: TGTGCCAGCAGTTACGAAAGCTCTGGGGCCAACGTCCTGACTTTC
CDR3aa: CASSYESSGANVLTF
abundance: -
v_gene: TRBV6-2/TRBV6-3
j_gene: TRBJ2-6
d_gene: -

CDR3nt: TGTGCCAGCAGCCGCCCGACTAGCGGGGGGGTAAGCTCCTACGAGCAGTACTTC
CDR3aa: CASSRPTSGGVSSYEQYF
abundance: -
v_gene: TRBV7-8
j_gene: TRBJ2-7
d_gene: TRBD2

CDR3nt: TGTGCCAGCAGTCTACAGGGTACCACCGGGGAGCTGTTTTTT
CDR3aa: CASSLQGTTGELFF
abundance: few
v_gene: TRBV6-1
j_gene: TRBJ2-2
d_gene: -

CDR3nt: TGTGCCTGGATCGGGACTTGGGGACTATCGGACAATGAGCAGTTCTTC
CDR3aa: CAWIGTWGLSDNEQFF
abundance: -
v_gene: TRBV30
j_gene: TRBJ2-1
d_gene: TRBD2

CDR3nt: TGCAGTGCCGCCCCGGGAAACGAGCAGTACTTC
CDR3aa: CSAAPGNEQYF
abundance: many
v_gene: TRBV20-1
j_gene: TRBJ2-7
d_gene: -

CDR3nt: TGCGCCAGCAGTGAAGCGTCAGGAACCAACTATGGCTACACCTTC
CDR3aa: CASSEASGTNYGYTF
abundance: -
v_gene: TRBV6-4
j_gene: TRBJ1-2
d_gene: -

CDR3nt: TGTGCCAGCAGTTCCATTTCCCTCCGAGGCAGCAGTATGAGCACAGATACGCAGTATTTT
CDR3aa: CASSSISLRGSSMSTDTQYF
abundance: many
v_gene: TRBV28
j_gene: TRBJ2-3
d_gene: -

CDR3nt: TGTGCCAGCAGACCAGGGACGGCGAACACCGGGGAGCTGTTTTTT
CDR3aa: CASRPGTANTGELFF
abundance: many
v_gene: TRBV7-9
j_gene: TRBJ2-2
d_gene: -

CDR3nt: TGTGCCAGCTCACCGGGCTACAATGAGCAGTTCTTC
CDR3aa: CASSPGYNEQFF
abundance: -
v_gene: TRBV18
j_gene: TRBJ2-1
d_gene: -

CDR3nt: TGTGCCACCAGCAAGCCCGCCCAGGGGACAGAAGCTTTCTTT
CDR3aa: CATSKPAQGTEAFF
abundance: -
v_gene: TRBV15
j_gene: TRBJ1-1
d_gene: -